This T cell receptor beta chain emerged from a study of human T cells and chemical hapten exposure. On the study more broadly: Largely, small differences in pooled library volume made per-sample TCR yields vary.

CDR1 and CDR2 from the germline V gene are SGHDT and YYEEEE. V was shortened by 1 base and J by 0 bases, with 19 bases between the two germline ends. The CDR3 is 18 residues long. Extraction of total RNA was performed on unfractionated whole blood. For this clonotype: What it recognizes is unknown.

Library construction involved attaching unique molecular identifiers to individual cDNA molecules, which allowed quantitative, reproducible TCR counting. Authors' methods: Per-sample TCR counts ranged from 23,224 to 690,600, median roughly 96,000. Each CDR3 protein gets one entry after TCRdb re-called the 5' RACE reads with MiXCR. The V and J calls here are based on TCRdb, not the publication. The data contain under 85,000 distinct CDR3 sequences, approximately 7.7% of them seen just once; the ten biggest clones take up about 2.1%. Findings and caveats of the study: After DPC sensitization, TCRs above 1 in 1000 frequency showed no change.

J is TRBJ1-2 and V is TRBV5-6, with a possible D match to TRBD1 (6 bases). The TCR originated in a male donor in good health. The CDR3 loop is CASSLRGRRDTTNYGYTF. As DNA, the CDR3 is TGTGCCAGCAGCTTGAGGGGGAGACGGGACACCACTAACTATGGCTACACCTTC.